This T cell receptor (beta chain) was found in a study of blood T cell repertoires in COVID-19. CDR1 is SGDLS and CDR2 is YYNGEE in the germline V gene. The CDR3 sequence is 15 residues long. Trimming removed 3 bases from V and 4 bases from J; junction bases left unmatched: 7. Here immunoSEQ multiplex PCR was the method, and the copy in TCRdb shows in-frame clones only, minus some. The data contain tens of thousands of clones, 83% of them singletons. This chain links TRBV9 with TRBJ1-1; 9 bases agree with TRBD1. Sequencing was carried out using peripheral blood. This TCR was recovered from a woman over 75 with acute or convalescent COVID-19. The CDR3 loop is CASSAKQGAVTEAFF. The CDR3 nucleotides are TGTGCCAGCAGCGCAAAACAGGGGGCGGTCACTGAAGCTTTCTTT.